The 20 T cell receptor beta chains listed next were all sequenced from one sample in a study of cytomegalovirus exposure and HLA in healthy donors. The PCR used 60 Vbeta and 13 Jbeta primers. Repertoires were generated with immunoSEQ multiplex PCR, while TCRdb's copy carries only in-frame clones and drops some. The data contain about 120,000 clones, 70% to 80% of them singletons. The source material was PBMCs. All receptors derive from a human donor in good health.

The chain employs TRBV10-3 and TRBJ1-4; D is possibly TRBD1 (5 bases). The germline gives CDR1 ENHRY, CDR2 SYGVKD. The CDR3 spans 13 residues. V shed 6 bases and J shed 5 bases, with 10 bases lying between them. CDR3 nucleotide sequence: TGTGCCATCAGGGGGCGAGAAAATGAAAAACTGTTTTTT. This translates into CAIRGRENEKLFF.

V is TRBV6-1 and J is TRBJ2-3; TRBD2 agrees at 11 bases. The CDR3 totals 15 residues. Germline V gives CDR1 MNHNS, CDR2 SASEGT. With 6 bases clipped from V and 3 bases from J, the junction kept 5 bases outside the gene matches. CDR3 sequence reads: CASRLSGGGTDTQYF. CDR3 in DNA: TGTGCCAGCAGGCTTAGCGGGGGGGGAACAGATACGCAGTATTTT.

There are a few counts of this clone. V gene TRBV28 combines with J gene TRBJ1-4; no clear D. V lost 5 bases, J lost 7 bases, and 11 bases lay in between. The CDR3 extends over 13 amino acids. Germline V gene data show CDR1 as MDHEN and CDR2 as SYDVKM. CDR3 protein: CASSPYSSEKLFF. The CDR3 nucleotides read TGTGCCAGCAGTCCGTACAGTAGTGAAAAACTGTTTTTT.

The V call is TRBV27, the J call TRBJ1-6, with a possible D match to TRBD1 (6 bases). Germline CDR1 reads MNHEY; CDR2 reads SMNVEV (reference sequence). Trimming removed 5 bases from V and 5 bases from J, with 13 bases in between. The CDR3 is 15 residues long. CDR3 residues: CASSPGRGDNSPLHF. CDR3 coding DNA: TGTGCCAGCAGTCCCGGCAGGGGCGATAATTCACCCCTCCACTTT.

The genes are TRBV5-1 and TRBJ2-1; TRBD2 matches at 12 bases. The CDR3 is 17 residues long. The germline gives CDR1 SGHRS, CDR2 YFSETQ. V lost 5 bases, J lost 0 bases, and 6 bases stayed unmatched. The CDR3 loop reads CASRGLAGPSSYNEQFF. The CDR3 region has the DNA TGCGCCAGCAGGGGACTAGCGGGTCCTAGCTCCTACAATGAGCAGTTCTTC.

This rearrangement joins TRBV7-9 to TRBJ1-1, with D uncertain. Germline V lookup: CDR1 SEHNR, CDR2 FQNEAQ (reference sequence). With 0 bases removed from V and 0 bases from J, the gap between germline ends came to 8 bases. This CDR3 is built from 15 residues. The CDR3 coding sequence is TGTGCCAGCAGCTTAGCGGCCGGGGTGAACACTGAAGCTTTCTTT. This sequence encodes CASSLAAGVNTEAFF.

The chain uses TRBV28 and TRBJ2-7, with TRBD1 as a possible D gene (6 bases). V shed 7 bases and J shed 6 bases, with 10 bases lying between them. This CDR3 is built from 11 residues. CDR1 MDHEN and CDR2 SYDVKM come from the germline V gene. The CDR3 here is CASNTGTEQYF. In nucleotides, the CDR3 is TGTGCCAGCAATACAGGGACCGAGCAGTACTTC.

This chain joins TRBV30 and TRBJ2-7; 9 positions agree with TRBD1. J lost 2 bases, V lost 4 bases, and 6 bases had no gene match. The CDR3 spans 14 residues. Per the germline V gene, CDR1 is GTSNPN and CDR2 is SVGIG (reference sequence). The CDR3, as DNA: TGTGCCTGGACCCCGCGGACAGGGGCCTACGAGCAGTACTTC. Protein product: CAWTPRTGAYEQYF.

The V gene is TRBV7-8, the J gene TRBJ1-6; weak D call: TRBD1 (5 bases). The CDR3 runs to 15 residues. Per germline, CDR1 SGHVS and CDR2 FQNEAQ. The V end was cut by 1 base, the J end by 8 bases, with 12 bases between. The CDR3 is CASSLVLRGDSPLHF. The CDR3 bases are TGTGCCAGCAGCTTAGTCCTTCGGGGGGATTCACCCCTCCACTTT.

The chain links TRBV9 to TRBJ1-1; TRBD1 agrees at 7 bases. Trimming at V came to 0 bases and at J to 3 bases, leaving 11 bases not matched to a gene. CDR3 length: 17 residues. Germline V gene sequence: CDR1 SGDLS, CDR2 YYNGEE. CDR3 nucleotides: TGTGCCAGCAGCGTAGAGGGGGCCTATCTGGGGGACACTGAAGCTTTCTTT. Residues: CASSVEGAYLGDTEAFF.

V usage is TRBV6-1 and J usage is TRBJ1-2; weak D call: TRBD1 (5 bases). The CDR3 has 14 residues. Germline V gene lookup returns CDR1 MNHNS and CDR2 SASEGT. V was pared by 4 bases and J by 4 bases, with 13 bases between. In DNA form, the CDR3 reads TGTGCCAGCAGTGCCCAGACAGCCCTCTATGGCTACACCTTC. Protein sequence: CASSAQTALYGYTF.

The chain combines TRBV6-5 with TRBJ2-5; 8 bases match TRBD2. V was clipped by 5 bases and J by 5 bases; unmatched bases: 7. Germline V CDR1 and CDR2: MNHEY, SVGAGI. This CDR3 is 14 amino acids long. CDR3 nucleotide sequence: TGTGCCAGCAGTCCGACCGGGACTAGGGAGACCCAGTACTTC. This sequence encodes CASSPTGTRETQYF.

The chain links TRBV6-5 to TRBJ2-1; D may be TRBD2 (7 bases). The CDR3 runs to 15 residues. Germline assignment: CDR1 MNHEY and CDR2 SVGAGI. V was pared by 7 bases and J by 8 bases, with 21 bases between. The CDR3 DNA reads as TGTGCCAGCAAAGAAGGCCGGGGGGCCGTCGATGAGCAGTTCTTC. It is translated as CASKEGRGAVDEQFF.

The chain carries TRBV6-5 and TRBJ2-1; TRBD2 aligns across 8 bases. V dropped 7 bases and J dropped 6; count of bases not matched to a gene: 11. The CDR3 length is 15 residues. The germline V gene encodes CDR1 MNHEY and CDR2 SVGAGI. Here the CDR3 DNA reads TGTGCCAGCAAACACGGGAGGGCCTCTCTCAATGAGCAGTTCTTC. This encodes CASKHGRASLNEQFF.

The chain combines TRBV6-4 with TRBJ2-3, with D hard to call. This CDR3 is built from 14 residues. Trimming took 5 bases from V and 1 from J, leaving 10 bases between them. Germline-derived CDR1 and CDR2 are MRHNA and SNTAGT. The CDR3 loop is CASSRLSGTDTQYF. The CDR3 DNA reads TGTGCCAGCAGTCGACTCTCTGGCACAGATACGCAGTATTTT.

V and J are TRBV7-9 and TRBJ2-1; 11 bases match TRBD1. The CDR3 runs 15 residues. With 5 bases clipped from V and 5 bases from J, the junction kept 5 bases outside the gene matches. Germline V CDR1 and CDR2: SEHNR, FQNEAQ (reference sequence). CDR3 sequence reads: CASSPRTGGDNEQFF. The CDR3 nucleotides are TGTGCCAGCAGCCCGAGGACAGGGGGCGACAATGAGCAGTTCTTC.

Written as DNA, the CDR3 is TGCAGCGTTGGGGAGCCCGAAAAACTGTTTTTT. The encoded protein is CSVGEPEKLFF. The V gene is TRBV29-1, the J gene TRBJ1-4, with D unclear. Per germline, CDR1 SQVTM and CDR2 ANQGSEA. V was clipped by 4 bases and J by 8 bases, with 8 bases between them. The CDR3 is 11 residues long. The full variable domain, rest sourced from reference TRBV29-1 and TRBJ1-4, is SAVISQKPSRDICQRGTSLTIQCQVDSQVTMMFWYRQQPGQSLTLIATANQGSEATYESGFVIDKFPISRPNLTFSTLTVSNMSPEDSSIYLCSVGEPEKLFFGSGTQLSVL.

The V call is TRBV5-1, the J call TRBJ2-7, with 7 positions matching TRBD1. Germline CDR1 is SGHRS and CDR2 is YFSETQ. This CDR3 has 13 residues. V was pared by 1 base and J by 4 bases, with 2 bases of the junction left unmatched. CDR3 in amino acids: CASSLRQGYEQYF. CDR3 nucleotides: TGCGCCAGCAGCTTGCGACAGGGATACGAGCAGTACTTC.

The V and J genes are TRBV7-8 and TRBJ1-4, with no clear D. The CDR3 length is 13 residues. In germline, CDR1 is SGHVS, CDR2 FQNEAQ. V dropped 5 bases and J dropped 7 bases, with 11 bases sitting between them. The CDR3 DNA follows: TGTGCCAGCAGCCCCGACATCGCTGAAAAACTGTTTTTT. It translates to CASSPDIAEKLFF. Based on the CDR3 plus reference TRBV7-8 and TRBJ1-4, the full variable domain is GAGVSQSPRYKVAKRGQDVALRCDPISGHVSLFWYQQALGQGPEFLTYFQNEAQLDKSGLPSDRFFAERPEGSVSTLKIQRTQQEDSAVYLCASSPDIAEKLFFGSGTQLSVL.

The count of this clone is one. The V call is TRBV7-8, the J call TRBJ2-3; 7 positions agree with TRBD1. CDR1 and CDR2 from the germline V gene are SGHVS and FQNEAQ. The CDR3 runs to 15 residues. J gave up 2 bases and V 4 bases, and 6 bases lay outside the gene matches. CDR3 sequence reads: CASSSTGFNTDTQYF. In nucleotides, the CDR3 is TGTGCCAGCAGCTCGACAGGGTTCAACACAGATACGCAGTATTTT.